The next 32 T cell receptor beta chains were all read from a single sample in a study of regulatory and conventional T cells in RAG deficiency (dated by TCRdb to 2017 to 2019). The library was built by means of the immunoSEQ multiplex PCR assay. TCRdb carries this immuneACCESS record with in-frame sequences only. Its versions omit some clonotypes, under half of them owing to an unresolved V gene in the studies checked, with the rest unexplained. The sample has 30,000 to 40,000 clones on record, approximately 89% of them singletons. The top ten clones comprise roughly an eighth of the sample. The sample was also linked to a second study, of regulatory T cells. As the second publication notes: The multiplex PCR relied on 52 forward TRBV primers and 13 reverse TRBJ primers, and amplification bias was corrected through assay-based and computational methods.

Sample: CD8+ T cells sorted from blood. The receptors originated from a human donor in good health.

The genes are TRBV7-6 and TRBJ2-6; 9 bases agree with TRBD1. This CDR3 is built from 19 residues. Trimming took 4 bases from V and 1 from J; bases not matched to a gene: 11. Germline V lookup: CDR1 SGHVS, CDR2 FNYEAQ. In DNA form, the CDR3 reads TGTGCCAGCAGCTCCGGAGTACAGGGGGCTTTGTCTGGGGCCAACGTCCTGACTTTC. It codes for CASSSGVQGALSGANVLTF.

This chain joins TRBV7-3 and TRBJ2-2; D not resolved. Germline assignment: CDR1 SGHTA and CDR2 FQGTGA. The germline V and J ends were trimmed by 2 bases and 2 bases, with 9 bases remaining between them. The CDR3 length is 15 residues. The CDR3 sequence is CASSLGSRNTGELFF. The CDR3 region has the DNA TGTGCCAGCAGCTTAGGTTCCAGAAACACCGGGGAGCTGTTTTTT.

The chain links TRBV5-8 to TRBJ1-5; unclear D gene. The CDR3 sequence is 13 residues long. Trimming shortened V by 4 bases and J by 9 bases, and 14 bases separated the two germline ends. The germline V gene encodes CDR1 SGHTS and CDR2 YDEGEE. CDR3 loop: CASSADGLRPQHF. The CDR3 DNA is TGTGCCAGCAGCGCAGACGGGCTAAGGCCCCAGCATTTT.

This chain connects TRBV27 to TRBJ2-5; TRBD1 matches 9 bases. The J call may be in error: the DNA end matches TRBJ2-7 better. The length of the CDR3 is 17 residues. From germline, CDR1 is MNHEY and CDR2 SMNVEV (reference sequence). CDR3 nucleotides: TGTGCCAGCAGTTTTCTGGTCACGGGACAGGGCCCCTACGAGCAGTACTTC. Protein: CASSFLVTGQGPYEQYF.

The chain recombines TRBV4-2 with TRBJ2-1; TRBD2 matches 9 bases. The CDR3 spans 16 residues. Trimming took 4 bases from V and 2 from J; bases not matched to a gene: 6. The germline CDR1 and CDR2 sequences are LGHNA and YNFKEQ. CDR3 bases: TGTGCCAGCAGCCGGGTAGCGGGAGACCCCTACAATGAGCAGTTCTTC. Protein sequence: CASSRVAGDPYNEQFF.

This clone has just a few counts. The chain couples TRBV2 to TRBJ2-1, with D perhaps being TRBD1 or TRBD2 (5 bases each). This CDR3 has 12 residues. The V and J ends lost 4 bases and 7 bases respectively, with 8 bases between them. The germline CDR1 and CDR2 sequences are SNHLY and FYNNEI. CDR3 sequence: CASSAGGNEQFF. DNA of the CDR3: TGTGCCAGCAGTGCTGGGGGAAATGAGCAGTTCTTC.

This chain links TRBV6-1 with TRBJ2-6; D unresolved. This CDR3 is built from 13 residues. Trimming took 5 bases from V and 3 from J, leaving 5 bases between them. Looked up from germline, CDR1 is MNHNS and CDR2 is SASEGT. This chain's CDR3 is CASSSFGANVLTF. As DNA, the CDR3 is TGTGCCAGCAGTTCTTTTGGGGCCAACGTCCTGACTTTC.

This chain joins TRBV7-2 and TRBJ2-5; D remains ambiguous. Trimming took off 5 bases at V and 5 bases at J, with 6 bases between the two ends. From germline, CDR1 is SGHTA and CDR2 FQGNSA. This CDR3 is 11 amino acids long. CDR3 nucleotide sequence: TGTGCCAGCAGCCCTCTGGAGACCCAGTACTTC. Translated: CASSPLETQYF.

The chain couples TRBV27 to TRBJ2-7; D gene ambiguous. CDR1 MNHEY and CDR2 SMNVEV come from the germline V gene (reference sequence). With 6 bases removed from V and 1 base from J, the gap between germline ends came to 13 bases. This CDR3 spans 14 amino acids. CDR3 in DNA: TGTGCCAGCAGCAGAAGGGTTAAGTCCTACGAGCAGTACTTC. Translation: CASSRRVKSYEQYF.

Concerning this clone itself: One junction end disagrees with the germline gene, perhaps due to a read error. This rearrangement joins TRBV2 to TRBJ2-1, with D perhaps matching TRBD2 (6 bases). Germline CDR1 reads SNHLY; CDR2 reads FYNNEI. The CDR3 totals 12 residues. The CDR3 spells CASSEVVEGKFF. The CDR3 coding sequence is TGTGCCAGCAGCGAAGTCGTGGAGGGGAAGTTCTTC.

This sequence joins TRBV2 and TRBJ2-7, with D hard to call. The CDR3 consists of 10 residues. CDR1 is SNHLY and CDR2 is FYNNEI in the germline V gene. V lost 3 bases to trimming and J lost 4 bases, with 1 base between them. CDR3 region: CASSEYEQYF. CDR3 sequence (DNA): TGTGCCAGCAGTGAGTACGAGCAGTACTTC.

The gene calls are TRBV11-2 and TRBJ2-2, with no clear D. The V and J ends lost 1 base and 5 bases respectively, with 2 bases between them. The CDR3 is 12 residues long. Germline V CDR1 and CDR2: SGHAT, FQNNGV. The CDR3 DNA follows: TGTGCCAGCAGCTTAGGAACCGGGGAGCTGTTTTTT. Its protein product is CASSLGTGELFF.

In DNA form, the CDR3 reads TGTGCCAGCAGCCCTTTCGCTAGCGGGGGCCTCAATGAGCAGTTCTTC. Encoded protein: CASSPFASGGLNEQFF. J is TRBJ2-1 and V is TRBV9; TRBD2 aligns across 10 bases. Germline V gene lookup returns CDR1 SGDLS and CDR2 YYNGEE. With 4 bases clipped from V and 6 bases from J, the junction kept 10 bases outside the gene matches. The CDR3 consists of 16 residues.

The chain carries TRBV2 and TRBJ1-3; no clear D. V lost 0 bases and J lost 3, with 6 bases in between. The CDR3 has 14 amino acids. Per germline, CDR1 SNHLY and CDR2 FYNNEI. The CDR3 region is CASSEAQIGNTIYF. DNA for the CDR3: TGTGCCAGCAGTGAAGCCCAGATTGGAAACACCATATATTTT.

The chain links TRBV6-6 to TRBJ1-1; D remains ambiguous. Deletions cut 0 bases from V and 3 bases from J, with 8 bases between. Germline V gene data show CDR1 as MNHNY and CDR2 as SVGAGI (reference sequence). This CDR3 contains 14 residues. The CDR3 loop is CASSYSKGDTEAFF. CDR3 nucleotides: TGTGCCAGCAGTTACTCGAAAGGAGACACTGAAGCTTTCTTT.

This chain uses TRBV18 with TRBJ2-1, with D perhaps matching TRBD2 (6 bases). The CDR3 is 15 amino acids. Germline V gene data show CDR1 as KGHSH and CDR2 as LQKENI. Between the trimmed V and J ends, which lost 3 bases and 5 bases, there was a span of 14 bases. DNA of the CDR3: TGTGCCAGCTCACCGCCGGGACTGGCTAACAATGAGCAGTTCTTC. Protein product: CASSPPGLANNEQFF.

The rearrangement links TRBV7-9 to TRBJ1-1, with D maybe TRBD1 (6 bases). The CDR3 has 13 amino acids. Germline V gives CDR1 SEHNR, CDR2 FQNEAQ (reference sequence). The V end lost 1 base, the J end lost 8 bases, and 11 bases lay between the germline ends. CDR3 nucleotides: TGTGCCAGCAGCTTAGGAGGGGGAGGGGAAGCTTTCTTT. It translates to CASSLGGGGEAFF.

This clone came up once. CDR3 sequence (DNA): TGCGCCAGCAGCTTGTCGGGGGACCCCGCCTACGAGCAGTACTTC. This codes for CASSLSGDPAYEQYF. The chain links TRBV5-1 to TRBJ2-7; D possibly corresponds to TRBD2 (6 bases). The CDR3 is made up of 15 amino acids. CDR1 is SGHRS and CDR2 is YFSETQ in the germline V gene. With 1 base removed from V and 2 bases from J, the gap between germline ends came to 13 bases.

V and J are TRBV27 and TRBJ2-1; 7 bases map to TRBD1. Unmatched junction bases numbered 12, after V lost 6 bases and J lost 7 bases. Germline V gene lookup returns CDR1 MNHEY and CDR2 SMNVEV (reference sequence). The CDR3 totals 15 residues. CDR3 residues: CASSTTGVLGNEQFF. Here the CDR3 DNA reads TGTGCCAGCAGCACTACAGGGGTCTTGGGAAATGAGCAGTTCTTC.

The gene calls are TRBV10-3 and TRBJ2-5; 7 nucleotides match TRBD2. Trimming removed 0 bases from V and 11 bases from J; junction bases left unmatched: 6. CDR1 and CDR2 (germline): ENHRY, SYGVKD. CDR3 length equals 13 residues. The CDR3 here is CAISESERGEQYF. CDR3 coding DNA: TGTGCCATCAGTGAGTCTGAGCGGGGTGAGCAGTACTTC.

The genes are TRBV19 and TRBJ2-2; the match to TRBD2 covers 9 bases. With V trimmed by 4 bases and J by 5 bases, 5 bases remained unmatched. The CDR3 length is 15 residues. Germline CDR1 and CDR2: LNHDA and SQIVND (reference sequence). The CDR3 region has the DNA TGTGCCAGTAGTAAAGTAGCGGGAGAGACCGGGGAGCTGTTTTTT. Translation gives CASSKVAGETGELFF. The variable domain in full, with the rest retrieved from reference TRBV19 and TRBJ2-2, is DGGITQSPKYLFRKEGQNVTLSCEQNLNHDAMYWYRQDPGQGLRLIYYSQIVNDFQKGDIAEGYSVSREKKESFPLTVTSAQKNPTAFYLCASSKVAGETGELFFGEGSRLTVL.

This rearrangement joins TRBV7-2 to TRBJ2-4; D is unclear. Between the trimmed V and J ends, which lost 8 bases and 2 bases, there was a span of 7 bases. CDR1 and CDR2 (germline): SGHTA, FQGNSA. The CDR3 loop spans 12 amino acids. This CDR3 is CASGKSKNIQYF. DNA for the CDR3: TGTGCCAGCGGAAAATCCAAAAACATTCAGTACTTC.

In its sample, this clone was seen once. V and J are TRBV5-4 and TRBJ2-2, with unresolved D. Germline V gene lookup returns CDR1 SGHNT and CDR2 YYREEE (reference sequence). V was clipped by 4 bases and J by 7 bases, with 8 bases between them. The length of the CDR3 is 12 residues. The CDR3 loop reads CASSLSGGELFF. The CDR3 bases are TGTGCCAGCAGCCTCAGTGGCGGGGAGCTGTTTTTT.

For this clone: Additional DNA sequences in this sample encode the identical CDR3. The chain has TRBV29-1 and TRBJ1-2; D is perhaps TRBD1 (6 bases). V shed 3 bases and J shed 7 bases, with 15 bases lying between them. The CDR3 runs 13 residues. The V gene's germline CDR1 is SQVTM and CDR2 ANQGSEA. The CDR3 reads CSVDPQGSAGYTF. Here the CDR3 DNA reads TGCAGCGTTGACCCACAGGGATCCGCTGGCTACACCTTC.

The gene calls are TRBV2 and TRBJ1-6; 11 nucleotides align to TRBD1. Germline trimming cut 4 bases from V and 9 bases from J; bases unmatched to any gene: 11. Germline CDR1 and CDR2: SNHLY and FYNNEI. The CDR3 is 17 residues long. CDR3 sequence reads: CASSGSWTGGAGSPLHF. CDR3 bases: TGTGCCAGCAGTGGCTCTTGGACAGGGGGCGCGGGTTCACCCCTCCACTTT. Filled out from reference TRBV2 and TRBJ1-6, the complete variable domain reads EPEVTQTPSHQVTQMGQEVILRCVPISNHLYFYWYRQILGQKVEFLVSFYNNEISEKSEIFDDQFSVERPDGSNFTLKIRSTKLEDSAMYFCASSGSWTGGAGSPLHFGNGTRLTVT.

CDR3 protein: CASSDGQGTEAFF. The CDR3 DNA sequence: TGTGCCAGCAGCGACGGACAGGGCACTGAAGCTTTCTTT. This rearrangement joins TRBV5-6 to TRBJ1-1, with 8 bases aligning to TRBD1. The V gene's germline CDR1 is SGHDT and CDR2 YYEEEE. This CDR3 is built from 13 residues. After removal of 4 bases from V and 4 bases from J, the junction contained 3 bases not matched to a gene.

A single count supports this clone. The V and J genes are TRBV29-1 and TRBJ1-1; perhaps TRBD1 as D (6 bases). V gave up 8 bases and J gave up 3 bases, with 13 bases separating them. Germline V lookup: CDR1 SQVTM, CDR2 ANQGSEA. The CDR3 is 12 residues long. In DNA form, the CDR3 reads TGCAGCTTTAGGGGGGGGCACACTGAAGCTTTCTTT. It yields the protein CSFRGGHTEAFF. The whole variable domain, filled in from reference TRBV29-1 and TRBJ1-1, reads SAVISQKPSRDICQRGTSLTIQCQVDSQVTMMFWYRQQPGQSLTLIATANQGSEATYESGFVIDKFPISRPNLTFSTLTVSNMSPEDSSIYLCSFRGGHTEAFFGQGTRLTVV.

This chain links TRBV10-2 with TRBJ1-5; weak D call: TRBD1 (6 bases). Germline V gene data show CDR1 as WSHSY and CDR2 as SAAADI. V was trimmed by 0 bases and J by 5 bases, leaving 14 bases between them. The CDR3 covers 16 residues. This chain's CDR3 is CASSESRGVGDQPQHF. CDR3 coding DNA: TGCGCCAGCAGTGAGTCGAGGGGGGTAGGTGATCAGCCCCAGCATTTT.

The genes are TRBV19 and TRBJ1-1; 9 bases agree with TRBD1. Trimming took 9 bases from V and 1 from J; bases not matched to a gene: 6. The V gene's germline CDR1 is LNHDA and CDR2 SQIVND (reference sequence). CDR3 length: 14 residues. CDR3 sequence (DNA): TGTGCCAGCCCCCCGGGACAGGGGAACACTGAAGCTTTCTTT. This sequence encodes CASPPGQGNTEAFF.

This clone was observed a few times. V and J are TRBV19 and TRBJ1-5; 7 bases are a match to TRBD1. Trimming took 3 bases from V and 0 from J; bases not matched to a gene: 2. CDR1 is LNHDA and CDR2 is SQIVND in the germline V gene (reference sequence). The CDR3 sequence is 15 residues long. CDR3 loop: CASSIGQVSNQPQHF. The CDR3 nucleotides read TGTGCCAGTAGTATTGGACAGGTTAGCAATCAGCCCCAGCATTTT.

The chain links TRBV15 to TRBJ1-4; D remains unclear. Trimming took 6 bases from V and 0 from J, leaving 8 bases between them. The length of the CDR3 is 14 residues. Germline V gives CDR1 LNHNV, CDR2 YYDKDF (reference sequence). In nucleotides, the CDR3 is TGTGCCACCAGGCGCCTTGCAACTAATGAAAAACTGTTTTTT. Protein product: CATRRLATNEKLFF.

This clone was found once. The rearrangement links TRBV7-9 to TRBJ2-7; D is undetermined. The CDR3 runs to 14 residues. In germline, CDR1 is SEHNR, CDR2 FQNEAQ (reference sequence). The V gene lost 5 bases and the J gene lost 3 bases, with 14 bases spanning the gap. Here the CDR3 reads CASSPQPENYEQYF. The CDR3 nucleotides read TGTGCCAGCAGCCCCCAGCCGGAGAACTACGAGCAGTACTTC.